The clone carrying this TCR beta chain was recorded only once. As yet, its antigen is unknown. The data originate from a study of CD8 T cells in Susac syndrome. Overall study context: Active disease was present in roughly six of the sequenced Susac syndrome patients, whereas about 8 of them were in remission.

V lost 4 bases, J lost 1 base, and 9 bases lay in between. From germline, CDR1 is SGHRS and CDR2 YFSETQ. The CDR3 has 14 residues. The study, taken as a whole, reports: Across the total CD8+ repertoires, about 17 Susac-specific public clones were detected, and across the CD8+ TEMRA repertoires, roughly 5 such clones were detected.

All included Susac syndrome patients satisfied recently defined diagnostic criteria for definite or probable disease. The authors reverse transcribed roughly 0.5 to 1 ug RNA with random hexamers. Amplification of the TCR beta CDR3 was carried out by immunoSEQ multiplex PCR, which spanned a total of 54 Vbeta and 13 Jbeta segments. TCRdb reprocessed the immunoSEQ multiplex PCR reads via MiXCR and lists one record per CDR3 protein. Of some 97,000 distinct CDR3 sequences listed, nearly 97% are singletons. This clonotype originated in a human donor with Susac syndrome. This rearrangement joins TRBV5-1 to TRBJ1-5; perhaps TRBD1 as D (5 bases). Sequencing was carried out using CD8+ T cells from PBMCs. The CDR3: CASSIKGSNQPQHF. CDR3 DNA: TGCGCCAGCAGCATCAAGGGGAGCAATCAGCCCCAGCATTTT.